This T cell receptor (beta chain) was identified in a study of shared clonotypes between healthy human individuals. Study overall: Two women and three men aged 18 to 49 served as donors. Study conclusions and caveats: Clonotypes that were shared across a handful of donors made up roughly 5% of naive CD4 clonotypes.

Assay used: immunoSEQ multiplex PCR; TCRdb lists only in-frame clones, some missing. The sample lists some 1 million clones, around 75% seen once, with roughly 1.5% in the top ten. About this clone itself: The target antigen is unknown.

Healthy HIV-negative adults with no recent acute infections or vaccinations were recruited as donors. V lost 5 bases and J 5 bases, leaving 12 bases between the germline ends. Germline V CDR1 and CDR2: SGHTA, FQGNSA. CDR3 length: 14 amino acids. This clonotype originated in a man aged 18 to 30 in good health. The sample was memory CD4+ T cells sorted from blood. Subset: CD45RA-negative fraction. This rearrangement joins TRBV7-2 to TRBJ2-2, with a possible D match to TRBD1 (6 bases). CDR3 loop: CASSPQGRTGELFF. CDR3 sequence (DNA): TGTGCCAGCAGCCCACAGGGTAGGACCGGGGAGCTGTTTTTT.